Each of the 27 T cell receptor beta chains below was sequenced from the same sample in a study of naive and memory T cell subsets. An equimolar mix of two oligonucleotides served as the beta constant-region primer for TRBC1 and TRBC2. Ligated cDNA was amplified by four rounds of PCR with nested alpha and beta constant-region primers and SP2. MiXCR was run by TCRdb on the UMI-ligation and nested PCR reads, yielding one entry per CDR3 protein. The data contain 20,000 to 25,000 distinct CDR3 sequences, roughly 8.2% of them singletons. Sequencing used central memory CD8+ T cells from blood. The origin of the receptors is a human donor in good health.

CDR3 residues: CASSYNGRVGQPQHF. CDR3 coding DNA: TGTGCCAGCAGTTATAATGGCAGGGTAGGTCAGCCCCAGCATTTT. This chain joins TRBV27 and TRBJ1-5, with a weak D call TRBD1 (5 bases). Germline CDR1 and CDR2: MNHEY and SMNVEV (reference sequence). V was pared by 4 bases and J by 6 bases, with 16 bases between. The CDR3 loop spans 15 amino acids.

This chain uses TRBV2 with TRBJ2-3, with D possibly being TRBD2 (6 bases). Germline CDR1 and CDR2: SNHLY and FYNNEI. Trimming pared 8 bases from V and 2 bases from J, leaving 14 bases between. CDR3 length: 14 residues. CDR3 sequence: CASSRTDYTDTQYF. The CDR3 DNA reads TGTGCCAGCTCTCGGACGGACTACACAGATACGCAGTATTTT.

This clonotype was counted only a few times. This chain links TRBV19 with TRBJ2-2; weak D call: TRBD2 (6 bases). V dropped 5 bases and J dropped 1 base, with 8 bases sitting between them. This CDR3 contains 14 residues. Germline assignment: CDR1 LNHDA and CDR2 SQIVND (reference sequence). CDR3 in amino acids: CASSPGLNTGELFF. In nucleotides, the CDR3 is TGTGCCAGTAGTCCGGGACTGAACACCGGGGAGCTGTTTTTT.

A few counts support this clonotype. The chain joins TRBV7-2 to TRBJ1-1; tentatively, D is TRBD1 (6 bases). Germline V gene data show CDR1 as SGHTA and CDR2 as FQGNSA. V was pared by 4 bases and J by 5 bases, with 14 bases between. This CDR3 contains 14 residues. In nucleotides, the CDR3 is TGTGCCAGCAGCTCGGGGGGCGGAGGGACTGAAGCTTTCTTT. Residues: CASSSGGGGTEAFF.

The rearrangement joins TRBV6-5 to TRBJ2-1, with D perhaps matching TRBD2 (6 bases). The CDR3 totals 16 residues. Germline-derived CDR1 and CDR2 are MNHEY and SVGAGI. V shed 5 bases and J shed 7 bases, with 21 bases lying between them. In nucleotides, the CDR3 is TGTGCCAGCAGTCTGGGACTTCTCAAGCCCGATAATGAGCAGTTCTTC. This sequence encodes CASSLGLLKPDNEQFF.

V is TRBV3-1 and J is TRBJ2-5; no reliable D call. Germline V gives CDR1 LGHDT, CDR2 YNNKEL (reference sequence). This CDR3 comprises 12 residues. The V and J ends lost 0 bases and 5 bases respectively, with 4 bases between them. DNA for the CDR3: TGTGCCAGCAGCCAAGAATGGGAGACCCAGTACTTC. Translating gives CASSQEWETQYF.

The rearrangement uses TRBV7-2 and TRBJ2-7, with D unclear. Trimming removed 4 bases at V and 2 bases at J, with 12 bases between. Germline CDR1 is SGHTA and CDR2 is FQGNSA. This CDR3 comprises 14 residues. CDR3 protein: CASSSEDTTYEQYF. CDR3 sequence (DNA): TGTGCCAGCAGCTCAGAGGATACAACCTACGAGCAGTACTTC.

The J gene is TRBJ1-6, the V gene TRBV6-2 or TRBV6-3, with 7 bases identical to TRBD1. The CDR3 covers 14 residues. The germline CDR1 and CDR2 sequences are MNHEY and SVGEGT. J was trimmed by 10 bases and V by 2 bases; bases with no gene match: 5. CDR3 sequence: CASSYEGQASPLHF. CDR3 in DNA: TGTGCCAGCAGTTACGAAGGACAGGCGTCACCCCTCCACTTT.

This clonotype was detected ten times or more. CDR3 loop: CAISADLTFYGYTF. The CDR3 DNA reads TGTGCCATCAGTGCAGACCTTACCTTCTATGGCTACACCTTC. The chain couples TRBV10-3 to TRBJ1-2; D call uncertain. V lost 4 bases and J 4 bases, leaving 13 bases between the germline ends. CDR1 ENHRY and CDR2 SYGVKD come from the germline V gene. The CDR3 has 14 residues.

This clonotype was found many times. The rearrangement uses TRBV19 and TRBJ2-1, with TRBD2 as a possible D gene (6 bases). V lost 8 bases, J lost 3 bases, and 14 bases lay in between. CDR3 length: 14 residues. In germline, CDR1 is LNHDA, CDR2 SQIVND (reference sequence). CDR3 sequence reads: CASGGRSIYNEQFF. The CDR3 bases are TGTGCCAGTGGTGGGAGGAGTATCTACAATGAGCAGTTCTTC.

In this sample, this clonotype turned up many times. The rearrangement uses TRBV6-2 or TRBV6-3 and TRBJ2-1, with 8 bases that match TRBD2. The CDR3 consists of 14 residues. V lost 6 bases, J lost 7 bases, and 8 bases stayed unmatched. From germline, CDR1 is MNHEY and CDR2 SVGEGT. CDR3 coding DNA: TGTGCCAGCAGCCGCCGGGAGGGTGGAAATGAGCAGTTCTTC. Its protein is CASSRREGGNEQFF.

This clonotype was observed many times. The rearrangement uses TRBV29-1 and TRBJ2-1, with 8 bases matching TRBD2. The CDR3 covers 16 residues. V dropped 6 bases and J dropped 2; count of bases not matched to a gene: 12. Germline CDR1 is SQVTM and CDR2 is ANQGSEA. CDR3 coding DNA: TGCAGCGTGAGGAGACTAGCGCACAAAGCCTACAATGAGCAGTTCTTC. Translated: CSVRRLAHKAYNEQFF.

The chain has TRBV27 and TRBJ2-5, with TRBD2 identical over 10 bases. CDR1 is MNHEY and CDR2 is SMNVEV in the germline V gene (reference sequence). The CDR3 length is 16 residues. V lost 5 bases and J lost 5; bases outside the gene matches: 11. CDR3 DNA sequence: TGTGCCAGCAGTGCGACACTAGCGGGAACAAGGGAGACCCAGTACTTC. It translates to CASSATLAGTRETQYF.

The chain joins TRBV5-6 to TRBJ1-2; D uncertain. Germline loops: CDR1 SGHDT, CDR2 YYEEEE. V gave up 0 bases and J gave up 3 bases, with 21 bases separating them. The CDR3 spans 18 residues. CDR3 sequence: CASSLEGSSSGLDYGYTF. CDR3 bases: TGTGCCAGCAGCTTGGAAGGAAGCAGCTCTGGCTTGGACTATGGCTACACCTTC.

This chain joins TRBV24-1 and TRBJ1-2; D ambiguous. The V and J ends lost 3 bases and 8 bases respectively, with 15 bases between them. This CDR3 is 14 amino acids long. Germline V lookup: CDR1 KGHDR, CDR2 SFDVKD. This CDR3 is CATSDPKGRGGYTF. CDR3 coding DNA: TGTGCCACCAGTGATCCCAAGGGAAGAGGCGGCTACACCTTC.

V is TRBV9 and J is TRBJ1-2; 12 nucleotides align to TRBD1. CDR3 length: 15 amino acids. CDR1 and CDR2 (germline): SGDLS, YYNGEE. V lost 2 bases and J lost 3; bases outside the gene matches: 2. This chain's CDR3 is CASSVGTGGDYGYTF. In DNA, the CDR3 is TGTGCCAGCAGCGTCGGGACAGGGGGCGACTATGGCTACACCTTC.

V gene TRBV7-6 combines with J gene TRBJ2-1; 7 nucleotides agree with TRBD1. Germline assignment: CDR1 SGHVS and CDR2 FNYEAQ. V lost 5 bases and J lost 2; bases outside the gene matches: 9. The CDR3 runs 16 residues. The CDR3 DNA reads TGTGCCAGCAGCCCTCGGGACAGCAACCCCTACAATGAGCAGTTCTTC. Encoded protein: CASSPRDSNPYNEQFF.

Ten or more counts support this clonotype. V and J are TRBV27 and TRBJ1-6, with a tentative D call TRBD1 (5 bases). The ends were cut back, 0 bases at V and 10 bases at J, with 13 bases in the middle. Germline assignment: CDR1 MNHEY and CDR2 SMNVEV (reference sequence). CDR3 length: 15 amino acids. CDR3 region: CASSLSVGAGSPLHF. CDR3 nucleotide sequence: TGTGCCAGCAGTTTATCGGTTGGGGCGGGATCACCCCTCCACTTT.

The rearrangement links TRBV4-2 to TRBJ2-7; no clear D gene. This CDR3 comprises 15 residues. V lost 0 bases, J lost 5 bases, and 14 bases lay in between. Germline V gives CDR1 LGHNA, CDR2 YNFKEQ. The CDR3 sequence: CASSQEYGSIDEQYF. The DNA for the CDR3 is TGTGCCAGCAGCCAAGAATACGGGTCTATCGACGAGCAGTACTTC.

This clonotype showed up many times. The chain is built from TRBV28 and TRBJ1-1; D is perhaps TRBD1 (6 bases). The V gene lost 2 bases and the J gene lost 7 bases, with 17 bases spanning the gap. CDR1 MDHEN and CDR2 SYDVKM come from the germline V gene. The CDR3 extends over 15 amino acids. Here the CDR3 DNA reads TGTGCCAGCAGTTTACTTTGGGGGCAGGGAAATGAAGCTTTCTTT. It translates to CASSLLWGQGNEAFF.

This chain connects TRBV7-9 to TRBJ1-1, with D maybe TRBD1 (6 bases). V dropped 5 bases and J dropped 5 bases, with 12 bases sitting between them. The CDR3 extends over 13 amino acids. Germline lookup yields CDR1 SEHNR and CDR2 FQNEAQ (reference sequence). CDR3 coding DNA: TGTGCCAGCAGCGGGACAAGGGATACTGAAGCTTTCTTT. Translating it yields CASSGTRDTEAFF.

The table lists this clonotype with many counts. The chain couples TRBV29-1 to TRBJ2-5; the match to TRBD2 covers 12 bases. The length of the CDR3 is 15 residues. Trimming at V came to 6 bases and at J to 5 bases, leaving 10 bases not matched to a gene. In germline, CDR1 is SQVTM, CDR2 ANQGSEA. This chain's CDR3 is CSVTSGSGRIETQYF. CDR3 nucleotide sequence: TGCAGCGTGACTAGCGGGAGTGGAAGGATTGAGACCCAGTACTTC.

This clonotype is medium-sized in the sample. This chain uses TRBV28 with TRBJ2-7, with D unclear. Germline CDR1 and CDR2: MDHEN and SYDVKM. Deletions cut 5 bases from V and 3 bases from J, with 8 bases between. The CDR3 consists of 12 residues. CDR3 sequence (DNA): TGTGCCAGCAGTCCATATTACTACGAGCAGTACTTC. Translation: CASSPYYYEQYF. The complete variable domain, with remaining parts taken from reference TRBV28 and TRBJ2-7, reads DVKVTQSSRYLVKRTGEKVFLECVQDMDHENMFWYRQDPGLGLRLIYFSYDVKMKEKGDIPEGYSVSREKKERFSLILESASTNQTSMYLCASSPYYYEQYFGPGTRLTVT.

This clonotype was seen repeatedly, ten times or more. The V call is TRBV4-1, the J call TRBJ2-7, with 13 bases identical to TRBD2. J gave up 5 bases and V 0 bases, and 4 bases lay outside the gene matches. There are 16 residues in the CDR3. Germline V lookup: CDR1 MGHRA, CDR2 YSYEKL. CDR3 bases: TGCGCCAGCAGCCAAGAACTAGCGGGAGGGTTCCACGAGCAGTACTTC. Translating it yields CASSQELAGGFHEQYF.

The CDR3, as DNA: TGCGCCAGCAGCTTGGAACTGCCAGGCGACGAGCAGTACTTC. It yields the protein CASSLELPGDEQYF. This chain links TRBV5-1 with TRBJ2-7, with D uncertain. The length of the CDR3 is 14 residues. V gave up 0 bases and J gave up 5 bases, with 12 bases separating them. The germline CDR1 and CDR2 sequences are SGHRS and YFSETQ.

By its share, this clonotype is medium-sized. The genes are TRBV4-3 and TRBJ2-7; 9 bases map to TRBD1. Per germline, CDR1 LGHNA and CDR2 YSLEER. The V gene end was trimmed by 1 base and the J gene end by 5 bases; junction bases not matched to a gene: 9. The length of the CDR3 is 16 residues. The CDR3 loop is CASSQAFGTGSDEQYF. Written as DNA, the CDR3 is TGCGCCAGCAGCCAAGCTTTTGGGACAGGGTCTGACGAGCAGTACTTC.

The sample holds a few counts of this clonotype. The rearrangement links TRBV28 to TRBJ2-7; TRBD2 aligns across 8 bases. Germline V gene lookup returns CDR1 MDHEN and CDR2 SYDVKM. This CDR3 contains 14 residues. Trimming cost V 7 bases and J 7 bases; bases outside gene matches: 12. Here the CDR3 reads CASTSREGLWEQYF. The DNA of the CDR3 is TGTGCCAGCACCTCACGGGAGGGCCTTTGGGAGCAGTACTTC.